Listed below are T cell receptor beta chains from one sample, sequenced in a study of OX40 agonist ivuxolimab in advanced cancers. Libraries were prepared by immunoSEQ multiplex PCR; TCRdb keeps only in-frame clonotypes and omits some of them. Among tens of thousands of clones listed, around 83% were seen once. The input for sequencing was CD4+ or CD8+ T cells sorted from blood, taken in a trial of the OX40 agonist ivuxolimab. The receptors shown here come from an adult with an advanced solid tumor such as melanoma, head and neck, liver or kidney cancer. Each CDR3 is given with its conserved first and last residue. The order of the fields is J gene, clone size, D gene, V gene, CDR3 DNA, CDR3 protein. The D gene is left open where the match is weak. Clone sizes are given selectively: once, few, many, or a class where the clone is expanded.

j_gene: TRBJ2-1
abundance: .
d_gene: .
v_gene: TRBV5-8
CDR3nt: TGTGCCAGCAGCTTGGGGAGGGCCCTTGGGAATGAGCAGTTCTTC
CDR3aa: CASSLGRALGNEQFF

j_gene: TRBJ1-6
abundance: .
d_gene: .
v_gene: TRBV30
CDR3nt: TGTGCCTGGAGTGGACAGTTTAATTCACCCCTCCACTTT
CDR3aa: CAWSGQFNSPLHF

j_gene: TRBJ2-3
abundance: .
d_gene: .
v_gene: TRBV7-2
CDR3nt: TGTGCCAGCAGCTTAGCGGCCACGCCAGGCACAGATACGCAGTATTTT
CDR3aa: CASSLAATPGTDTQYF

j_gene: TRBJ2-5
abundance: .
d_gene: TRBD2
v_gene: TRBV29-1
CDR3nt: TGCAGCGTTGACCCCCGCCCGGGACTAGCGGGAGGGGCCCAAGAGACCCAGTACTTC
CDR3aa: CSVDPRPGLAGGAQETQYF

j_gene: TRBJ2-2
abundance: .
d_gene: .
v_gene: TRBV7-9
CDR3nt: TGTGCCAGCAGCTTAGAGGCCCTTGGGGCCGGGGAGCTGTTTTTT
CDR3aa: CASSLEALGAGELFF

j_gene: TRBJ2-3
abundance: .
d_gene: .
v_gene: TRBV5-1
CDR3nt: TGCGCCAGCAGCTTGGTGTCCAGGGTCACAGATACGCAGTATTTT
CDR3aa: CASSLVSRVTDTQYF

j_gene: TRBJ2-7
abundance: few
d_gene: .
v_gene: TRBV9
CDR3nt: TGTGCCAGCAGTCGTAGACAGGATGCCTCCTACGAGCAGTACTTC
CDR3aa: CASSRRQDASYEQYF

j_gene: TRBJ2-1
abundance: few
d_gene: TRBD1
v_gene: TRBV5-1
CDR3nt: TGCGCCAGCAGCCCCGGACAGGGGACCTACAATGAGCAGTTCTTC
CDR3aa: CASSPGQGTYNEQFF

j_gene: TRBJ2-7
abundance: .
d_gene: .
v_gene: TRBV6-6
CDR3nt: TGTGCCAGCAGAAACCAATACGAGCAGTACTTC
CDR3aa: CASRNQYEQYF

j_gene: TRBJ2-7
abundance: .
d_gene: TRBD2
v_gene: TRBV9
CDR3nt: TGTGCCAGCAGCGTCGGGACTAGCGGGAGCGTGCAGTACTTC
CDR3aa: CASSVGTSGSVQYF